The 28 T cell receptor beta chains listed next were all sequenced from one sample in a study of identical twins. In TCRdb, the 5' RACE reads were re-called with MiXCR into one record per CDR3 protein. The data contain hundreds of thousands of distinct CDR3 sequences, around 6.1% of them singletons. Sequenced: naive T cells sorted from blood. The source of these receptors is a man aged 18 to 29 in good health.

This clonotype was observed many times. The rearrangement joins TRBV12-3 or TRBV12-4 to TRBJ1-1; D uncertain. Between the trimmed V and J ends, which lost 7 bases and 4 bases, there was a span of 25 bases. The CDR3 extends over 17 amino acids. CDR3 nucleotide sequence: TGTGCCAGCACTCGCTCATGGGGTGGGCCAATTGGCACTGAAGCTTTCTTT. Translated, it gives CASTRSWGGPIGTEAFF.

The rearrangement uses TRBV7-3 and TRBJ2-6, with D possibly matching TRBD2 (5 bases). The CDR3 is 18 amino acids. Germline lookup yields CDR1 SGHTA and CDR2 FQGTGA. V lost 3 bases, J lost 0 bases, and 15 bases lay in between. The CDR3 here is CASSFGSSGYSGANVLTF. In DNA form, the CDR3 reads TGTGCCAGCAGCTTTGGTTCGTCGGGGTACTCTGGGGCCAACGTCCTGACTTTC.

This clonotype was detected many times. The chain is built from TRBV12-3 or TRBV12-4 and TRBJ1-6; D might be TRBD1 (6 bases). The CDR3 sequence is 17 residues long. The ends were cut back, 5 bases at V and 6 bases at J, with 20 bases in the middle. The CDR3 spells CASSGPKGGLSNSPLHF. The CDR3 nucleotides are TGTGCCAGCAGTGGACCGAAGGGGGGGTTGTCTAATTCACCCCTCCACTTT.

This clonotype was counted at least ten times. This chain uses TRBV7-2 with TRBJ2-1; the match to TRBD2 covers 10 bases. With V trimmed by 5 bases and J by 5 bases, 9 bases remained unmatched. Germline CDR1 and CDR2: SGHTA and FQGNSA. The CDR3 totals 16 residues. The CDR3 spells CASSRMTSGQDNEQFF. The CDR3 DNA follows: TGTGCCAGCAGCCGCATGACTAGCGGGCAGGACAATGAGCAGTTCTTC. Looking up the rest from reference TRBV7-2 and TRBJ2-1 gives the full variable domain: GAGVSQSPSNKVTEKGKDVELRCDPISGHTALYWYRQSLGQGLEFLIYFQGNSAPDKSGLPSDRFSAERTGGSVSTLTIQRTQQEDSAVYLCASSRMTSGQDNEQFFGPGTRLTVL.

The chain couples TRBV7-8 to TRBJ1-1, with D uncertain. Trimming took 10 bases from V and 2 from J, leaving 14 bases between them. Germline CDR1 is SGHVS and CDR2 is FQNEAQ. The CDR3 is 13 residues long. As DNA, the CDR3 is TGTGCCACCGTTCGGACGGTCAACACTGAAGCTTTCTTT. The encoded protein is CATVRTVNTEAFF.

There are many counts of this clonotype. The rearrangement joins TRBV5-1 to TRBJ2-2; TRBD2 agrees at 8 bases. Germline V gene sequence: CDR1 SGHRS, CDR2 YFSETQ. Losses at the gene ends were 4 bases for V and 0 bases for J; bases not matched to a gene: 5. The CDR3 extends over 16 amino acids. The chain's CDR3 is CASSGTGLANTGELFF. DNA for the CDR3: TGCGCCAGCAGCGGGACGGGACTAGCGAACACCGGGGAGCTGTTTTTT. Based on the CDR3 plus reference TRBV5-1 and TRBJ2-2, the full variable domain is KAGVTQTPRYLIKTRGQQVTLSCSPISGHRSVSWYQQTPGQGLQFLFEYFSETQRNKGNFPGRFSGRQFSNSRSEMNVSTLELGDSALYLCASSGTGLANTGELFFGEGSRLTVL.

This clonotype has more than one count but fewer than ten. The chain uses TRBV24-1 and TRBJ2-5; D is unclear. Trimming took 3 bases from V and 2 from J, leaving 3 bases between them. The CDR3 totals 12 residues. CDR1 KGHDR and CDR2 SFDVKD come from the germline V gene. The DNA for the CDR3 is TGTGCCACCAGTGATCAGCAAGAGACCCAGTACTTC. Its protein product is CATSDQQETQYF.

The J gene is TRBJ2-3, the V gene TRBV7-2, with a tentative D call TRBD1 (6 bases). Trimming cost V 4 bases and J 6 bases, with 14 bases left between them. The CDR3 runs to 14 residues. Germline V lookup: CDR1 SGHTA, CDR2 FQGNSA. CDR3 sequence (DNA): TGTGCCAGCAGCTCGCAAAGACAGGCCGATACGCAGTATTTT. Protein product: CASSSQRQADTQYF.

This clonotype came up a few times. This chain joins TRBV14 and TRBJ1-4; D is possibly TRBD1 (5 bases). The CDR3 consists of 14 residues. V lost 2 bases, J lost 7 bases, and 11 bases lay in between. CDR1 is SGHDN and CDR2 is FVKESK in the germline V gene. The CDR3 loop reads CASSQLQGPEKLFF. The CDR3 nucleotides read TGTGCCAGCAGCCAATTGCAGGGTCCTGAAAAACTGTTTTTT.

CDR3 DNA sequence: TGTGCCAGCAGCTCATATAGCGGGAAGGGGAATGAGCAGTTCTTC. This sequence encodes CASSSYSGKGNEQFF. This sequence joins TRBV7-9 and TRBJ2-1; 8 bases line up with TRBD2. From germline, CDR1 is SEHNR and CDR2 FQNEAQ (reference sequence). This CDR3 contains 15 residues. The trim removed 4 bases at V and 7 bases at J, leaving 9 bases unmatched. The full variable domain, its missing parts supplied by reference TRBV7-9 and TRBJ2-1, is DTGVSQNPRHKITKRGQNVTFRCDPISEHNRLYWYRQTLGQGPEFLTYFQNEAQLEKSRLLSDRFSAERPKGSFSTLEIQRTEQGDSAMYLCASSSYSGKGNEQFFGPGTRLTVL.

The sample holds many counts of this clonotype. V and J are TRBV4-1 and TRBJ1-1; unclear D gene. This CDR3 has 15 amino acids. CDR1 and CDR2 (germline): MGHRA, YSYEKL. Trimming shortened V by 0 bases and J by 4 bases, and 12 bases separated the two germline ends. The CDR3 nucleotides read TGCGCCAGCAGCCAAGATCCTGCGGGGTTCACTGAAGCTTTCTTT. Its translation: CASSQDPAGFTEAFF.

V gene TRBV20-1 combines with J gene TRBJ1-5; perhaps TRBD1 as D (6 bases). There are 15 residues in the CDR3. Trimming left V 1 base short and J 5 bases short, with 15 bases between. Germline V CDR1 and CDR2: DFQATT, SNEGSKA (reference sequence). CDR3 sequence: CSARAGGQVDQPQHF. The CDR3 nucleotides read TGCAGTGCTAGAGCGGGGGGGCAGGTTGATCAGCCCCAGCATTTT.

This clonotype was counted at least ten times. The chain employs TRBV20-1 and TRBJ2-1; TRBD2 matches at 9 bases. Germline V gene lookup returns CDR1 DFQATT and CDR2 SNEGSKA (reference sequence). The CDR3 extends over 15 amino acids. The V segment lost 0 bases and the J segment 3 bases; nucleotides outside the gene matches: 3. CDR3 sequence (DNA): TGCAGTGCTAGAGATTTAGCGGGAGACTACAATGAGCAGTTCTTC. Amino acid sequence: CSARDLAGDYNEQFF.

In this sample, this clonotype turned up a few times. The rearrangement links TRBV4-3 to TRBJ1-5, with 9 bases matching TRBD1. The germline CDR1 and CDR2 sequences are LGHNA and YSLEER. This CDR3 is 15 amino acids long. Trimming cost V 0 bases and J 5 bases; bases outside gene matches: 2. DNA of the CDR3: TGCGCCAGCAGCCAAGAACAGGGGGCGCATCAGCCCCAGCATTTT. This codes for CASSQEQGAHQPQHF.

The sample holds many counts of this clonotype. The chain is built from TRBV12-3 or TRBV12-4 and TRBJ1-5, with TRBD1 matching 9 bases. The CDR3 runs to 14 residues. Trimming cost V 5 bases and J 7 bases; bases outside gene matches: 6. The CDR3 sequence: CASSPRQGEQPQHF. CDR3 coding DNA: TGTGCCAGCAGTCCCCGACAGGGGGAACAGCCCCAGCATTTT.

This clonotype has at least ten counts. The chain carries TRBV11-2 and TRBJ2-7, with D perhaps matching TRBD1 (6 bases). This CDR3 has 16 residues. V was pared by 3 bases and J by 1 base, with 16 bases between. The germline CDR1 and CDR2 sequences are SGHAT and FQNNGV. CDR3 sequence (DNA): TGTGCCAGCAGCTTCTTCGGGTTAGACAGGTCCTACGAGCAGTACGTC. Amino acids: CASSFFGLDRSYEQYV.

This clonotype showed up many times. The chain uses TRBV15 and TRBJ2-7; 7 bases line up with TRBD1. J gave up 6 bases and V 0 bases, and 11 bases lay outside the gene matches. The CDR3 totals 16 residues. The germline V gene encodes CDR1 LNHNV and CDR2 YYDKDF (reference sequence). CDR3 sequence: CATSRDRTGFTLEQYF. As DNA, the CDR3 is TGTGCCACCAGCAGAGATCGGACAGGCTTTACACTCGAGCAGTACTTC.

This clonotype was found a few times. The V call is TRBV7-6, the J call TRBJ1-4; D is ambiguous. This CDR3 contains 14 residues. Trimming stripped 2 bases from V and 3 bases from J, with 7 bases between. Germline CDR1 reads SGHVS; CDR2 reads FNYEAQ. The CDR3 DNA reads TGTGCCAGCAGCTTAAACACAGCTAATGAAAAACTGTTTTTT. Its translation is CASSLNTANEKLFF.

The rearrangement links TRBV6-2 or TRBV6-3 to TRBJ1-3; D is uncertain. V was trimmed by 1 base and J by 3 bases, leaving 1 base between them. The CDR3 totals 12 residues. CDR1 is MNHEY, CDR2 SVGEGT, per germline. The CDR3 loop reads CASSYFGNTIYF. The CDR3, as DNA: TGTGCCAGCAGTTACTTTGGAAACACCATATATTTT.

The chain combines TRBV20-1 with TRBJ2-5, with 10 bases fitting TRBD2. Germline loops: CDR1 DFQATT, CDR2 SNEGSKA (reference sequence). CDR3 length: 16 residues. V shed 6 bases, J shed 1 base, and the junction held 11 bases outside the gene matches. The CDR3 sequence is CSAKPLAGGIQETQYF. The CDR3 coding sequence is TGCAGTGCCAAACCCTTAGCGGGGGGAATCCAAGAGACCCAGTACTTC.

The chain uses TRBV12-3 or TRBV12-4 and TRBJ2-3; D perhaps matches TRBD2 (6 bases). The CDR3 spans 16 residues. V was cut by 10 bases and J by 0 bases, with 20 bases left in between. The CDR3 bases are TGTGCCATAACCCCCTTCCCCGGGACTAGCACAGATACGCAGTATTTT. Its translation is CAITPFPGTSTDTQYF.

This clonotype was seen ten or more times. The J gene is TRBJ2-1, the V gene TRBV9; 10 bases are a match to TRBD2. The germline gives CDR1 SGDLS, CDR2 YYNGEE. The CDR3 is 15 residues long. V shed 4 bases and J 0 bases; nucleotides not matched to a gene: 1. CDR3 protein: CASSTSGNSYNEQFF. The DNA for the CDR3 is TGTGCCAGCAGCACTAGCGGGAACTCCTACAATGAGCAGTTCTTC.

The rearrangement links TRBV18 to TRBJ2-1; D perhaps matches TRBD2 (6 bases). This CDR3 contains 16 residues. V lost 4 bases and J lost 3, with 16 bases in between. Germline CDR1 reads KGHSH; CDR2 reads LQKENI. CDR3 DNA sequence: TGTGCCAGCTCACAGGGGTCGGAGGGATTCTACAATGAGCAGTTCTTC. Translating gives CASSQGSEGFYNEQFF.

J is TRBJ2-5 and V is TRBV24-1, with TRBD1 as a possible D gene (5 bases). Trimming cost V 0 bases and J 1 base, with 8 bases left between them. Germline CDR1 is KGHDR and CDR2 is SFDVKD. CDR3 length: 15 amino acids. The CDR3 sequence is CATSDLTTAQETQYF. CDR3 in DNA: TGTGCCACCAGTGATTTGACGACAGCCCAAGAGACCCAGTACTTC.

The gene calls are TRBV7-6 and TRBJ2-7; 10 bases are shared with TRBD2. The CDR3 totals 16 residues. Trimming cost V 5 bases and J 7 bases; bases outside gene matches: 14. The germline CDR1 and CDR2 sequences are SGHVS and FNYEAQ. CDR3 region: CASSPSILAGVEEQYF. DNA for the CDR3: TGTGCCAGCAGCCCATCGATCCTAGCGGGAGTGGAAGAGCAGTACTTC.

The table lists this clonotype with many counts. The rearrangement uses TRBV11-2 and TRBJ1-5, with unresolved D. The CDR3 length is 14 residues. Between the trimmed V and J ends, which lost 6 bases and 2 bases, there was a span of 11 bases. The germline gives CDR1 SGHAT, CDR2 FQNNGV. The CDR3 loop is CASSTRGGNQPQHF. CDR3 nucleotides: TGTGCCAGCAGTACACGGGGAGGCAATCAGCCCCAGCATTTT.

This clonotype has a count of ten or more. CDR3 region: CSVPGQGAYNEQFF. The CDR3 DNA reads as TGCAGCGTTCCCGGACAGGGGGCATACAATGAGCAGTTCTTC. The rearrangement links TRBV29-1 to TRBJ2-1; 11 bases line up with TRBD1. This CDR3 is 14 amino acids long. The V segment lost 5 bases and the J segment 4 bases; nucleotides outside the gene matches: 4. CDR1 SQVTM and CDR2 ANQGSEA come from the germline V gene.

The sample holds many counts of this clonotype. In DNA form, the CDR3 reads TGCGCCAGCAGCCTTCCCGGGACAGGGCACACTGAAGCTTTCTTT. Its protein is CASSLPGTGHTEAFF. This chain joins TRBV5-1 and TRBJ1-1, with 9 bases fitting TRBD1. V trimming: 4 bases; J trimming: 3 bases; junction bases outside the gene matches: 7. This CDR3 region has 15 residues. Germline values: CDR1 SGHRS, CDR2 YFSETQ.